Here is one TCR beta chain with its context. Its antigen is not known. This entry belongs to a study of identical twins. TCRdb re-called the 5' RACE reads through MiXCR, storing one row per CDR3 protein. Counted here are around 250,000 distinct CDR3 sequences, roughly 13% occurring once; the ten biggest clones make up roughly 4%. Study-wide results and limits: Invariant MAIT and iNKT cells are populations that could partly confound zero-insertion analyses.

V was pared by 6 bases and J by 6 bases, with 9 bases between. CDR3 length: 12 residues. The germline V gene has CDR1 SNHLY and CDR2 FYNNEI. This sample was shared with a second study, whose subject was yellow fever vaccine responses in identical twins.

V and J are TRBV2 and TRBJ2-4; no clear D gene. The sequencing input was memory (CD45RO+) T cells sorted from blood. The receptor was isolated from a woman in her late teens or twenties in good health. CDR3: CASRPAGNIQYF. CDR3 nucleotides: TGTGCCAGCAGGCCCGCCGGAAACATTCAGTACTTC.